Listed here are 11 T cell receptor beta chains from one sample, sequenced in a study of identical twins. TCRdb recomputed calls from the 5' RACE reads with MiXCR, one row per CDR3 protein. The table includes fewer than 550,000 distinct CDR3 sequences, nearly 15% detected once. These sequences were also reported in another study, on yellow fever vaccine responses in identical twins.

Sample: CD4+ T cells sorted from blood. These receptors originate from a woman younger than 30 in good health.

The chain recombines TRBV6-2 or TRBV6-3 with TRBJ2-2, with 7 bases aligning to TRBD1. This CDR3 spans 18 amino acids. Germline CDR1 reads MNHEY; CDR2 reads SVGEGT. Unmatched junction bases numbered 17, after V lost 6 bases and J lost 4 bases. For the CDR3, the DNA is TGTGCCAGCAGCCACCTGACAGGGATGGGGCGAGGCACCGGGGAGCTGTTTTTT. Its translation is CASSHLTGMGRGTGELFF.

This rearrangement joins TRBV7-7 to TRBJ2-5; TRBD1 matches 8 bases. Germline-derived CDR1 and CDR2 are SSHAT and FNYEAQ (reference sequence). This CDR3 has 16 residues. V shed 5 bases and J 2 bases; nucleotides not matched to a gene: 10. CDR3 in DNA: TGTGCCAGCAGCAGTGGACAGGGCCTACCTCAAGAGACCCAGTACTTC. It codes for CASSSGQGLPQETQYF. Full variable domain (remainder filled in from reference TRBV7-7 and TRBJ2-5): GAGVSQSPRYKVTKRGQDVTLRCDPISSHATLYWYQQALGQGPEFLTYFNYEAQPDKSGLPSDRFSAERPEGSISTLTIQRTEQRDSAMYRCASSSGQGLPQETQYFGPGTRLLVL.

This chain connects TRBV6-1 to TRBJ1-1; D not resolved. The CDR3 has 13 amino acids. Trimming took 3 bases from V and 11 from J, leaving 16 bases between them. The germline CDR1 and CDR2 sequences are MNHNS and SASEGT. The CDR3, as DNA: TGTGCCAGCAGTGAGGGATCTTACCTATGGGCTTTCTTT. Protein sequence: CASSEGSYLWAFF.

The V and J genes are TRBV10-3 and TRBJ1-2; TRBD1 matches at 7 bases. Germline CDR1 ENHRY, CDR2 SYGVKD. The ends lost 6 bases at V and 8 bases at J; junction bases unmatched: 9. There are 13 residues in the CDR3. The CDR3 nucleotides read TGTGCCATCAGAAGTGGGACAGCCCTGGGCTACACCTTC. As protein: CAIRSGTALGYTF.

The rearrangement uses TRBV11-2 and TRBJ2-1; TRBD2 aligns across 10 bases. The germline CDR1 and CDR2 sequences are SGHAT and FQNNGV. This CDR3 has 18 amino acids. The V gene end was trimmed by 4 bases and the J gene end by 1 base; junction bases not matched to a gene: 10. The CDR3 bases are TGTGCCAGCAGCTACGGTTCTAGCGGGGGAGGTTCCTACAATGAGCAGTTCTTC. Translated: CASSYGSSGGGSYNEQFF.

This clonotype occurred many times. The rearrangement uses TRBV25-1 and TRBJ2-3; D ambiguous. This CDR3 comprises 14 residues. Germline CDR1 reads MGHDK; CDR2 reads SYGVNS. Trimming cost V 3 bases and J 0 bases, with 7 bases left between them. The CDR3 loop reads CASSDPGSTDTQYF. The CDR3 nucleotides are TGTGCCAGCAGTGACCCAGGTAGCACAGATACGCAGTATTTT.

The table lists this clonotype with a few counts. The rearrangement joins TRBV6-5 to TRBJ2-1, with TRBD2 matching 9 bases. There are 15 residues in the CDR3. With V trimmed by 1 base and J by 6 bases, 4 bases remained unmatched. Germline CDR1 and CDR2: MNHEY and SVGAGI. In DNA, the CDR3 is TGTGCCAGCAGTTACTTTAGCGGGAGTGGCAATGAGCAGTTCTTC. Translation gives CASSYFSGSGNEQFF.

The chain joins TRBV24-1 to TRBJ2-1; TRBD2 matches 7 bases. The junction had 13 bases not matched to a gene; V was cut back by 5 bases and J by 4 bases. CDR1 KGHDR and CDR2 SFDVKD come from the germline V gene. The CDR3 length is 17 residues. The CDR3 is CATSGASGGESYNEQFF. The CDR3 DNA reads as TGTGCCACCAGTGGTGCTAGCGGCGGCGAATCGTACAATGAGCAGTTCTTC.

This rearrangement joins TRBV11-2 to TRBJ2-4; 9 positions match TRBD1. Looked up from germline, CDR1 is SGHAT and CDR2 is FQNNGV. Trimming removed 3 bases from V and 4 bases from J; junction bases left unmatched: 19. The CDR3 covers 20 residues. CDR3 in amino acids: CASSFPGQGTTGGPKNIQYF. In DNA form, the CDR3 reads TGTGCCAGCAGCTTCCCGGGGCAGGGGACGACAGGGGGGCCGAAAAACATTCAGTACTTC.

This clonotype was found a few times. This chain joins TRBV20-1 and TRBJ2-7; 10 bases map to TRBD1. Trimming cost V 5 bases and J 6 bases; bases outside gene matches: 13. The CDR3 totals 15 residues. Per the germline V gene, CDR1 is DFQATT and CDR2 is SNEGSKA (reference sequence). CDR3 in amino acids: CSAEKRQGALGEQYF. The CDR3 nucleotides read TGCAGTGCTGAAAAAAGACAGGGGGCGTTAGGCGAGCAGTACTTC.

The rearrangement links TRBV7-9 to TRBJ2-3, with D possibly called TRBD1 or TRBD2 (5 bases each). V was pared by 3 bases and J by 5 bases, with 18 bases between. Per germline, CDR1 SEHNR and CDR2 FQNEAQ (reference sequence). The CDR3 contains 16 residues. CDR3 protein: CASSFWGFDSGDTQYF. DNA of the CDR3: TGTGCCAGCAGCTTCTGGGGGTTTGATTCAGGAGATACGCAGTATTTT.